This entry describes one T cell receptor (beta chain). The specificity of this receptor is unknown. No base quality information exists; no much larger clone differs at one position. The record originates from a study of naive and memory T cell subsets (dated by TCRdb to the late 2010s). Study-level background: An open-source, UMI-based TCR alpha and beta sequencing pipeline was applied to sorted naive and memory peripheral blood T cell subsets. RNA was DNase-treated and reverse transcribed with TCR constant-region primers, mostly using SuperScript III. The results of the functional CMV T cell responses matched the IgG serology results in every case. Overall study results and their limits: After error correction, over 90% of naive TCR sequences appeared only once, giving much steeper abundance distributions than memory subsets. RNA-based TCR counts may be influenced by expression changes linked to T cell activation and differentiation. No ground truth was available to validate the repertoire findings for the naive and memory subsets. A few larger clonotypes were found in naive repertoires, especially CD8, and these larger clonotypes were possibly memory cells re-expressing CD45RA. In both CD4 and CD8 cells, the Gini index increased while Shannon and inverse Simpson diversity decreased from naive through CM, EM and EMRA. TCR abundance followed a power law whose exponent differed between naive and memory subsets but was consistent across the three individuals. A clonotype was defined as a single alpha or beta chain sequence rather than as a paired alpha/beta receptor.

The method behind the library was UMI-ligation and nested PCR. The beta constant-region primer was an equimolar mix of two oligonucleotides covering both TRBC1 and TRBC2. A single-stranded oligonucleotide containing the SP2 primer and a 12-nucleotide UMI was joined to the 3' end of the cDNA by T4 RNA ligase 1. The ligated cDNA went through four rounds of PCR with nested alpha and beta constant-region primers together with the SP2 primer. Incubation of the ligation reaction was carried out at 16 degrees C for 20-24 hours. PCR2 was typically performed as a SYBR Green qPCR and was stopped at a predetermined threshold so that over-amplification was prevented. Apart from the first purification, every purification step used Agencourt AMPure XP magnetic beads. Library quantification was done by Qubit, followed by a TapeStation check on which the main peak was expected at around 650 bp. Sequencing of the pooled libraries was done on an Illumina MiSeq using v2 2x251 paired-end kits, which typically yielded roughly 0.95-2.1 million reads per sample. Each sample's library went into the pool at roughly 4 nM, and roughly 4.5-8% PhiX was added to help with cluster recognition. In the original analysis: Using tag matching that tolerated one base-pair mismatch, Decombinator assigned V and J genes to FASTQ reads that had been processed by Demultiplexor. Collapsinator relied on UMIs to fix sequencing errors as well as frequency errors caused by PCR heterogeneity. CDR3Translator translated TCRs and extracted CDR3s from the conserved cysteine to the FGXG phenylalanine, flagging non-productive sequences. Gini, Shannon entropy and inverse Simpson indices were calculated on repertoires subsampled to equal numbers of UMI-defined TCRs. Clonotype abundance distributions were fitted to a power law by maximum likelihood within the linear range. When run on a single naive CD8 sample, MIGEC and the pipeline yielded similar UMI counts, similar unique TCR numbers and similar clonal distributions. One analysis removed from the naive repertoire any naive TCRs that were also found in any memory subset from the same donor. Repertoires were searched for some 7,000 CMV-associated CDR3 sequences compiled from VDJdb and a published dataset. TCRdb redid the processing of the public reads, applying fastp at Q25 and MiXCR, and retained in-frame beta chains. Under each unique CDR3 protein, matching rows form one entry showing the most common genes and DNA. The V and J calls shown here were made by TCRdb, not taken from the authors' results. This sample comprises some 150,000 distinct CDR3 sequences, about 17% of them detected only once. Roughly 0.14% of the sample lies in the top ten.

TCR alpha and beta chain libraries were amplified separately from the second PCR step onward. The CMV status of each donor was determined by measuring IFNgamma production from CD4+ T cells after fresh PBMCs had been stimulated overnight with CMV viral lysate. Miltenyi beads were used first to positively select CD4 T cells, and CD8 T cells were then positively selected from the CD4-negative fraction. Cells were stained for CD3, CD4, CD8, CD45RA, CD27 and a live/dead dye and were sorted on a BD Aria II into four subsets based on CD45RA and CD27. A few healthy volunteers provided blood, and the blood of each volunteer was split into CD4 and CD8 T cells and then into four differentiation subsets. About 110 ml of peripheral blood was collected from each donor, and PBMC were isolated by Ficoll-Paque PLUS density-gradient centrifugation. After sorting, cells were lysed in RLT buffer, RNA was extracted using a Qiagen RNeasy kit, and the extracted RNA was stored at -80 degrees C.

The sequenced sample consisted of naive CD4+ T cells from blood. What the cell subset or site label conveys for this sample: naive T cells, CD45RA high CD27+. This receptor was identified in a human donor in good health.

The base sequence is TGTGCCAGCTCACCCAACAGCTCTGGAAACACCATATATTTT. Its protein reads: CASSPNSSGNTIYF. The chain uses TRBV18 and TRBJ1-3, with an unclear D gene assignment. According to the germline V gene, CDR1 reads KGHSH and CDR2 reads LQKENI. Trimming takes 3 bases from V and 0 bases from J, and the germline ends sit 6 bases apart. The CDR3 runs 14 amino acids, cysteine and phenylalanine included. Kept here is only the CDR3 DNA, which spans 42 bases and is read in frame from base 1.